The 16 T cell receptor beta chains presented below share a single source sample, sequenced in a study of OX40 agonist ivuxolimab in advanced cancers. Generated by immunoSEQ multiplex PCR, the TCRdb table keeps only in-frame clones and is missing some. The sample contains 83,000 or so clones, approximately 86% of which appear only once. The material was CD4+ or CD8+ T cells sorted from blood, obtained in a trial of the OX40 agonist ivuxolimab. These receptors all come from an adult with an advanced solid tumor such as melanoma, head and neck, liver or kidney cancer.

The V and J genes are TRBV6-1 and TRBJ1-5; no definite D call. Germline CDR1 and CDR2: MNHNS and SASEGT. CDR3 length: 15 residues. V was clipped by 5 bases and J by 2 bases, with 13 bases between them. The CDR3 is CASSQRRNGNQPQHF. CDR3 coding DNA: TGTGCCAGCAGTCAGCGTAGGAACGGCAATCAGCCCCAGCATTTT.

The chain couples TRBV7-2 to TRBJ1-6; possibly TRBD1 for D (5 bases). The CDR3 has 17 residues. Germline V CDR1 and CDR2: SGHTA, FQGNSA. With 1 base removed from V and 0 bases from J, the gap between germline ends came to 10 bases. CDR3 sequence: CASSLGLGGSYNSPLHF. The CDR3 nucleotides read TGTGCCAGCAGCTTAGGACTCGGGGGCTCCTATAATTCACCCCTCCACTTT.

The V gene is TRBV7-4, the J gene TRBJ2-7; D is perhaps TRBD2 (6 bases). This CDR3 is built from 13 residues. V lost 6 bases and J 3 bases, leaving 12 bases between the germline ends. Germline assignment: CDR1 SGHVT and CDR2 SQSDAQ. The CDR3 DNA follows: TGTGCCAGCAGGCGGGGTAGCGGCTACGAGCAGTACTTC. It specifies CASRRGSGYEQYF.

The chain uses TRBV11-2 and TRBJ2-7, with D perhaps TRBD2 (5 bases). The CDR3 length is 16 residues. Per the germline V gene, CDR1 is SGHAT and CDR2 is FQNNGV. V was shortened by 6 bases and J by 3 bases, with 21 bases between the two germline ends. CDR3 nucleotides: TGTGCCAGCAGTTCTAGTAAGAGGGCCTCCTTCTACGAGCAGTACTTC. Residues: CASSSSKRASFYEQYF. The full variable domain, its missing parts supplied by reference TRBV11-2 and TRBJ2-7, is EAGVAQSPRYKIIEKRQSVAFWCNPISGHATLYWYQQILGQGPKLLIQFQNNGVVDDSQLPKDRFSAERLKGVDSTLKIQPAKLEDSAVYLCASSSSKRASFYEQYFGPGTRLTVT.

The rearrangement uses TRBV7-9 and TRBJ2-7; 8 bases line up with TRBD1. From germline, CDR1 is SEHNR and CDR2 FQNEAQ (reference sequence). This CDR3 comprises 15 residues. The junction had 6 bases not matched to a gene; V was cut back by 3 bases and J by 2 bases. The DNA for the CDR3 is TGTGCCAGCAGCTTCGGAGACAGGGGCCCCTACGAGCAGTACTTC. Protein product: CASSFGDRGPYEQYF.

This clone was seen only once. The rearrangement links TRBV6-6 to TRBJ2-5; 9 positions match TRBD2. Germline V CDR1 and CDR2: MNHNY, SVGAGI (reference sequence). The trim removed 2 bases at V and 4 bases at J, leaving 5 bases unmatched. The CDR3 is made up of 15 amino acids. CDR3 coding DNA: TGTGCCAGCAGTTACCCTAGCGGGGAAGGAGAGACCCAGTACTTC. It codes for CASSYPSGEGETQYF.

V is TRBV4-3 and J is TRBJ2-2, with D possibly TRBD2 on 6 matching bases. Germline V gene sequence: CDR1 LGHNA, CDR2 YSLEER. V lost 2 bases, J lost 8 bases, and 24 bases lay in between. The CDR3 is made up of 18 amino acids. DNA of the CDR3: TGCGCCAGCAGCCAATTTCCCCCCTCGCAGGCTAGCGTGGGGGAGCTGTTTTTT. This codes for CASSQFPPSQASVGELFF.

The J gene is TRBJ2-3, the V gene TRBV5-1, with 7 positions matching TRBD2. In germline, CDR1 is SGHRS, CDR2 YFSETQ. The CDR3 has 15 residues. The ends lost 3 bases at V and 2 bases at J; junction bases unmatched: 6. The CDR3 nucleotides read TGCGCCAGCAGCTCGACTAGCAGAAACACAGATACGCAGTATTTT. It is translated as CASSSTSRNTDTQYF.

The V and J genes are TRBV5-5 and TRBJ2-5; D ambiguous. Between the trimmed V and J ends, which lost 4 bases and 3 bases, there was a span of 10 bases. The CDR3 has 13 residues. The germline V gene has CDR1 SGHKS and CDR2 YYEKEE (reference sequence). CDR3 protein: CASSRSREETQYF. CDR3 bases: TGTGCCAGCAGCAGAAGCAGAGAAGAGACCCAGTACTTC.

The chain uses TRBV18 and TRBJ1-1, with D maybe TRBD1 (5 bases). V lost 6 bases and J lost 1, with 12 bases in between. The CDR3 totals 14 residues. From germline, CDR1 is KGHSH and CDR2 LQKENI. CDR3 sequence: CASSLGTGNTEAFF. CDR3 bases: TGTGCCAGCTCCCTCGGGACGGGGAACACTGAAGCTTTCTTT.

The gene calls are TRBV7-2 and TRBJ2-5; possibly TRBD1 or TRBD2 for D (5 bases each). This CDR3 comprises 15 residues. Trimming removed 0 bases at V and 1 base at J, with 9 bases between. Germline V CDR1 and CDR2: SGHTA, FQGNSA. CDR3 coding DNA: TGTGCCAGCAGCTTAGCGGGGGTGATCCAAGAGACCCAGTACTTC. This gives the protein CASSLAGVIQETQYF.

This rearrangement joins TRBV6-6 to TRBJ1-2, with TRBD1 identical over 7 bases. V gave up 4 bases and J gave up 0 bases; unmatched junction bases: 5. Germline V gives CDR1 MNHNY, CDR2 SVGAGI (reference sequence). The CDR3 covers 15 residues. The CDR3 DNA follows: TGTGCCAGCAGTTCCACCGGGACAGCTAACTATGGCTACACCTTC. As protein: CASSSTGTANYGYTF.

The chain joins TRBV9 to TRBJ2-1; 7 bases line up with TRBD2. V shed 4 bases, J shed 5 bases, and the junction held 9 bases outside the gene matches. This CDR3 contains 15 residues. Germline assignment: CDR1 SGDLS and CDR2 YYNGEE. CDR3: CASSLGGLGNNEQFF. CDR3 DNA sequence: TGTGCCAGCAGCTTAGGAGGACTAGGGAACAATGAGCAGTTCTTC.

The chain combines TRBV4-3 with TRBJ2-2; TRBD2 matches at 7 bases. V shed 7 bases, J shed 5 bases, and the junction held 10 bases outside the gene matches. The V gene's germline CDR1 is LGHNA and CDR2 YSLEER. CDR3 length: 15 amino acids. DNA for the CDR3: TGCGCCAGCAATCCGAGCGGGGACCATACCGGGGAGCTGTTTTTT. Protein sequence: CASNPSGDHTGELFF.

For this clone: Other DNA sequences within the sample encode an identical CDR3. The genes are TRBV15 and TRBJ1-2, with TRBD1 as a possible D gene (6 bases). This CDR3 comprises 14 residues. Trimming stripped 1 base from V and 2 bases from J, with 8 bases between. Germline assignment: CDR1 LNHNV and CDR2 YYDKDF (reference sequence). The CDR3 sequence is CATSRGGANYGYTF. The DNA for the CDR3 is TGTGCCACCAGCAGAGGGGGGGCAAACTATGGCTACACCTTC.

The chain employs TRBV19 and TRBJ2-1; the match to TRBD2 covers 7 bases. Germline trimming cut 7 bases from V and 3 bases from J; bases unmatched to any gene: 12. CDR1 is LNHDA, CDR2 SQIVND, per germline (reference sequence). The CDR3 is 16 amino acids. CDR3 DNA sequence: TGTGCCAGTACCACTGGGGCGGGAGTGAACTACAATGAGCAGTTCTTC. Its translation: CASTTGAGVNYNEQFF. The full variable domain, in which reference TRBV19 and TRBJ2-1 provide the parts outside the CDR3, is DGGITQSPKYLFRKEGQNVTLSCEQNLNHDAMYWYRQDPGQGLRLIYYSQIVNDFQKGDIAEGYSVSREKKESFPLTVTSAQKNPTAFYLCASTTGAGVNYNEQFFGPGTRLTVL.